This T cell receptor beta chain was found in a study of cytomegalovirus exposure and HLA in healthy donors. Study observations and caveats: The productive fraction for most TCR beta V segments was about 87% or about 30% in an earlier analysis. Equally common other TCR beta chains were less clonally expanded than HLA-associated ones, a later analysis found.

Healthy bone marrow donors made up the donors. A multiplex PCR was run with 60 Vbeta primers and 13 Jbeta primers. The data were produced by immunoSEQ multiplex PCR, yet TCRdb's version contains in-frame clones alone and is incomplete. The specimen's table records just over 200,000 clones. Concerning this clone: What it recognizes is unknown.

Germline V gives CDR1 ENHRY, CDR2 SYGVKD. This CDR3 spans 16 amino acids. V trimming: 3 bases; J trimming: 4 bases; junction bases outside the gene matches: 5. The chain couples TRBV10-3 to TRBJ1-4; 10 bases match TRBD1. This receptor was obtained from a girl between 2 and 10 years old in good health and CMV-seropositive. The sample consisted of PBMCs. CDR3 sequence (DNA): TGTGCCATCAGTGACCCAGGACAGGGGGGTAATGAAAAACTGTTTTTT. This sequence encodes CAISDPGQGGNEKLFF.